This T cell receptor (beta chain) was captured in a study of molecular identifiers for immune sequencing clone quantification. V lost 6 bases and J 2 bases, leaving 14 bases between the germline ends. This CDR3 has 16 amino acids. Germline CDR1 reads ENHRY; CDR2 reads SYGVKD. This clonotype occurred a few times. TCRdb processed the PCR reads anew with MiXCR; each CDR3 protein has one entry. The sample yields fewer than 350,000 distinct CDR3 sequences, about 22% seen once. Sorting defined naive CD8 T cells as CD8+CD4-CCR7+CD45RA+. Input material: naive CD8+ T cells from blood, with Jurkat cell RNA spiked in. The subset here: FACS-sorted CD8+CD4-CCR7+CD45RA+ naive T cells. The chain recombines TRBV10-3 with TRBJ1-6, with no clear D. The source of this sequence is a human donor in good health. Some libraries in this study had Jurkat cell RNA spiked in. The CDR3 loop is CAISPTDGPYNSPLHF. The CDR3 coding sequence is TGTGCCATCAGCCCGACGGACGGCCCCTATAATTCACCCCTCCACTTT.